The sequence of this T cell receptor beta chain was determined in a study of neurological immune-mediated disorders. Study results and caveats: Across subjects, no CDR3 amino acid sequence appeared in expanded clones of more than one subject, a finding that suggested private repertoires in all groups. The highest TCR clonal expansion occurred in HTLV-1-associated myelopathy; multiple sclerosis fell below healthy controls.

Germline CDR1 and CDR2: SQVTM and ANQGSEA. The CDR3 runs to 11 residues. The sample holds many counts of this clonotype. Its matching antigen is unknown. Use was made of 950,000 to 1,000,000 CD4+ or CD8+ T cells in sorted libraries. The cDNA was synthesized by 5'RACE incorporating 10-nucleotide random UMIs. TCRdb re-called the 5' RACE reads with MiXCR, one entry per CDR3 protein. The repertoire holds fewer than 45,000 distinct CDR3 sequences, with about 6% as singletons. Sequencing was carried out using CD4+ T cells from blood. The chain has TRBV29-1 and TRBJ2-7; D gene ambiguous. The clonotype comes from a woman aged 40-49 years in good health. The CDR3 loop reads CSPFRRIEQYF. As DNA, the CDR3 is TGCAGTCCCTTTAGGCGGATCGAGCAGTACTTC.